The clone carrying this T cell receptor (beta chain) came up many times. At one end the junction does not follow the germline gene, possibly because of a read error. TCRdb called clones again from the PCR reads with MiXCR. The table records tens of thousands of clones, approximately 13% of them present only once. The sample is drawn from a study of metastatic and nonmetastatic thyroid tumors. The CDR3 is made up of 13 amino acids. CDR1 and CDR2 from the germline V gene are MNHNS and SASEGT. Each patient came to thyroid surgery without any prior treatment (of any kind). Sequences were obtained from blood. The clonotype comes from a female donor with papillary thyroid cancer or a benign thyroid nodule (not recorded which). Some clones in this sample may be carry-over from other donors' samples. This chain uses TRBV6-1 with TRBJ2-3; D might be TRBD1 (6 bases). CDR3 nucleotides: TGTGCCAGCAGCGAAGACAGGTCGTATACGCAGTATTTT. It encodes CASSEDRSYTQYF.